This TCR beta chain came from a study of blood T cells in healthy people across ages. Study-wide findings and caveats: The diversity estimates, figures obtained from one million T cells, were considered underestimates. Donors of long life had a larger count of naive CD4+ cells and greater diversity than aged donors. PBMCs that were unsorted prevented a conclusive naive versus antigen-experienced comparison.

This clonotype was detected only a few times. What it binds is not known. The study isolated at least 6.5 million PBMCs from each sample. For the second PCR, which ran for roughly 6 to 12 cycles, a sample-barcoded 5' primer and a J-beta primer mix were used. MiXCR, run by TCRdb on the 5' RACE reads, gives a single entry per CDR3 protein. Of some 1,500,000 distinct CDR3 sequences listed, under 55% were seen once; the top ten hold roughly 3.7%. The germline gives CDR1 GTSNPN, CDR2 SVGIG (reference sequence). Trimming pared 1 base from V and 7 bases from J, leaving 7 bases between. CDR3 length: 11 amino acids.

Sequenced material: blood. The chain links TRBV30 to TRBJ1-2; D is ambiguous. This TCR derives from a woman between 18 and 29 years old in good health. The CDR3, as DNA: TGTGCCTGGAGTGACGACGGTGGCTACACCTTC. Encoded protein: CAWSDDGGYTF.